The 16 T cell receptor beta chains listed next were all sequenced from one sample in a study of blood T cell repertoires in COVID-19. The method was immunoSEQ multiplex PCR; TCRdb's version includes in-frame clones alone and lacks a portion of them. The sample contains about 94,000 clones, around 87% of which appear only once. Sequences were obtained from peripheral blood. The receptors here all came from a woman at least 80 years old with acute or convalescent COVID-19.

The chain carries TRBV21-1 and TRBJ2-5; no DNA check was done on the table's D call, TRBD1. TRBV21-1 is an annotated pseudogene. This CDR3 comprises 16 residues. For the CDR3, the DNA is TGTGCCAGCACCCCAAGGATGGACATCTTCAAAGAGACCCAGTACTTC. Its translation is CASTPRMDIFKETQYF.

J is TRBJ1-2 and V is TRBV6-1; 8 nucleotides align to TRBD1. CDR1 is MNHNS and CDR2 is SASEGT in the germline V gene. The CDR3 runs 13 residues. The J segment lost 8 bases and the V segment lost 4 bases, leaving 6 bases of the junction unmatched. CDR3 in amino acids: CASSVAGGAGYTF. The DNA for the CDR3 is TGTGCCAGCAGTGTAGCAGGGGGCGCAGGCTACACCTTC.

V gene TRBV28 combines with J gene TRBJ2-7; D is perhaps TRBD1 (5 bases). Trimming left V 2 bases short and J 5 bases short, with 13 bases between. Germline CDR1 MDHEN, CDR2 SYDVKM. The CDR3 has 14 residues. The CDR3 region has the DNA TGTGCCAGCAGTTTACCGAGTGGGGCCCACGAGCAGTACTTC. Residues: CASSLPSGAHEQYF.

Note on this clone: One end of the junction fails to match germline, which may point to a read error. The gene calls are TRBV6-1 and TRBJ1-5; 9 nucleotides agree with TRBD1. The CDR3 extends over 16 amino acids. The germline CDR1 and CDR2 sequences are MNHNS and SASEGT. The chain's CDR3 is CASTEELGTGSQPQHF. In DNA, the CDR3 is TGTGCCAGCACTGAAGAACTCGGGACAGGGAGTCAGCCCCAGCATTTT.

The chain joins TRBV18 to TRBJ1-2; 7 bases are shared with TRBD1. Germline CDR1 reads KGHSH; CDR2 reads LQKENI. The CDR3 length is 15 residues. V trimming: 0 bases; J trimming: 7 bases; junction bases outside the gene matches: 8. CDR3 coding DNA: TGTGCCAGCTCACCACCGGGGACAGTTGCTACTGGCTACACCTTC. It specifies CASSPPGTVATGYTF.

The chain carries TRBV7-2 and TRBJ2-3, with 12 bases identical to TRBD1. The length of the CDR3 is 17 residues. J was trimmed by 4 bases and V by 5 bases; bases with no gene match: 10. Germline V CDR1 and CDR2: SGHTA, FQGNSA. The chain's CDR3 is CASSTTLGTGGPDTQYF. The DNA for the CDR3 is TGTGCCAGCAGCACCACACTCGGGACAGGGGGCCCAGATACGCAGTATTTT.

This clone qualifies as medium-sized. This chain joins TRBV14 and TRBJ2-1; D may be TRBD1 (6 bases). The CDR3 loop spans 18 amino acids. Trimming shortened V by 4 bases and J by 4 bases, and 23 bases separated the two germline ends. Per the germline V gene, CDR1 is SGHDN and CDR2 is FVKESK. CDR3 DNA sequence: TGTGCCAGCAGCCCCCCGGAGGTTAAAGGGGGAATATACAATGAGCAGTTCTTC. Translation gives CASSPPEVKGGIYNEQFF.

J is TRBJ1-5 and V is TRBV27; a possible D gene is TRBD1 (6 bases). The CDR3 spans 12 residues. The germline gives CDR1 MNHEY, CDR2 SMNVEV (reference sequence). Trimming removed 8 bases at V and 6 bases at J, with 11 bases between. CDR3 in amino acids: CASGGYPQPQHF. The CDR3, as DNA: TGTGCCAGCGGGGGCTATCCTCAGCCCCAGCATTTT.

The CDR3 DNA reads as TGCGCCAGCAGCCAAGAAACAGGGGGCTCACCCCTCCACTTT. Translated: CASSQETGGSPLHF. The V gene is TRBV4-3, the J gene TRBJ1-6, with 9 positions matching TRBD1. The CDR3 sequence is 14 residues long. Germline V gene sequence: CDR1 LGHNA, CDR2 YSLEER. The ends lost 0 bases at V and 10 bases at J; junction bases unmatched: 1.

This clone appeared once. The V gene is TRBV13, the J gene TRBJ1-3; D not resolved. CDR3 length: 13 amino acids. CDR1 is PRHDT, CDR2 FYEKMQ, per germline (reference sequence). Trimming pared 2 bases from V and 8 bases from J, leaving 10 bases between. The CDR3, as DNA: TGTGCCAGCAGCTTACGGGGAGAACACACCATATATTTT. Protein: CASSLRGEHTIYF.

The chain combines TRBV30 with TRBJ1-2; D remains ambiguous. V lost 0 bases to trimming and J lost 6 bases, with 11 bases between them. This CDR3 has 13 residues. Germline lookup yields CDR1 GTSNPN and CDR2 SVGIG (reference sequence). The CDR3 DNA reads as TGTGCCTGGAGTGTACAGTTAAGGCATGGCTACACCTTC. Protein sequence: CAWSVQLRHGYTF.

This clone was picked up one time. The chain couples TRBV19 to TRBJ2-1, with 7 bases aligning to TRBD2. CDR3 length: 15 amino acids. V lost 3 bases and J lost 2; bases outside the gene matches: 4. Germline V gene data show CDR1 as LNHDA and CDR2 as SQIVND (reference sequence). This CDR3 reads CASSIWREPYNEQFF. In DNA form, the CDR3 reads TGTGCCAGTAGTATTTGGCGGGAGCCCTACAATGAGCAGTTCTTC.

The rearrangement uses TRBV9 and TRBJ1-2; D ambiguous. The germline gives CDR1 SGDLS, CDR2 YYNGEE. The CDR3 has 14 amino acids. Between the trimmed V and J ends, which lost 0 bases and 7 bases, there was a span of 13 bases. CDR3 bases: TGTGCCAGCAGCGTAGGGTCAGAAACCTCTGGCTACACCTTC. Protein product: CASSVGSETSGYTF.

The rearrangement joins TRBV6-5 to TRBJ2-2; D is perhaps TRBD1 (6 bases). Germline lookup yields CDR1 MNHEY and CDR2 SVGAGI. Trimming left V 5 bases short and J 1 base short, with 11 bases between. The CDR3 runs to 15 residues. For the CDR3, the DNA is TGTGCCAGCAGTCCGACAGGAATGAACACCGGGGAGCTGTTTTTT. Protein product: CASSPTGMNTGELFF.

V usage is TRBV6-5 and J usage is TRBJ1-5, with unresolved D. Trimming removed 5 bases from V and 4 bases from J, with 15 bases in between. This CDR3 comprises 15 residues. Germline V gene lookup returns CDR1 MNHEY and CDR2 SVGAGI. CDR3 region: CASSTNGLTNQPQHF. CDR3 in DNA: TGTGCCAGCAGTACCAACGGACTGACGAATCAGCCCCAGCATTTT.

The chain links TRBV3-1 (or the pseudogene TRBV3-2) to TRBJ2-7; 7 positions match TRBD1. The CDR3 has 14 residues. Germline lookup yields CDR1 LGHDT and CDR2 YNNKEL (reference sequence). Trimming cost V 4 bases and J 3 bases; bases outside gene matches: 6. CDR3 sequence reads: CASSPSRDSYEQYF. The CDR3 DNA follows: TGTGCCAGCAGCCCGTCCCGGGACAGCTACGAGCAGTACTTC.